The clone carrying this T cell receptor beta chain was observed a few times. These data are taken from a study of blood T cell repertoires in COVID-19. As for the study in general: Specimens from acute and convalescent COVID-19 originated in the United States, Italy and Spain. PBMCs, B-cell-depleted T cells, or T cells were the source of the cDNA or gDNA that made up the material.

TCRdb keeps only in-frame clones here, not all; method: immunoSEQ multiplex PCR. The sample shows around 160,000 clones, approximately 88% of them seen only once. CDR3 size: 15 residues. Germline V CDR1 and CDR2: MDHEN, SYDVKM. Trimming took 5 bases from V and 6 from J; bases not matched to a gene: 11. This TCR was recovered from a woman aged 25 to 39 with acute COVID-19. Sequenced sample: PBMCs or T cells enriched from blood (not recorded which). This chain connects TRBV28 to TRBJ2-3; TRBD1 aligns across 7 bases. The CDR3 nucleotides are TGTGCCAGCAGTCCGATAGACAGGGTAGCCGATACGCAGTATTTT. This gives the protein CASSPIDRVADTQYF.